What follows are 17 T cell receptor beta chains derived from one specimen sequenced in a study of T cell responses to AZD1222 COVID-19 vaccine. Assay: immunoSEQ multiplex PCR; the TCRdb copy retains only in-frame clones and omits some. The sample gives 90,000 to 150,000 clones, approximately 85% of which show up once; 5% to 7% is in the top ten. Sequenced here: peripheral blood, sampled on day 0 of AZD1222 vaccination. The receptors shown here come from an adult in good health.

The rearrangement uses TRBV27 and TRBJ2-3; 13 bases agree with TRBD2. The CDR3 has 18 residues. Unmatched junction bases numbered 6, after V lost 1 base and J lost 2 bases. Germline assignment: CDR1 MNHEY and CDR2 SMNVEV (reference sequence). CDR3 bases: TGTGCCAGCAGTTTATTCCCGACTAGCGGGGGGAACACAGATACGCAGTATTTT. As protein: CASSLFPTSGGNTDTQYF.

The gene calls are TRBV6-5 and TRBJ2-7; possible D gene TRBD2, 6 bases. The V and J ends lost 6 bases and 2 bases respectively, with 17 bases between them. CDR3 length: 15 amino acids. Germline V CDR1 and CDR2: MNHEY, SVGAGI. CDR3 DNA sequence: TGTGCCAGCAGCTCCAGTGGAGGGGCCCCCTACGAGCAGTACTTC. As protein: CASSSSGGAPYEQYF.

This chain uses TRBV7-2 with TRBJ1-6; D is uncertain. The CDR3 has 16 residues. CDR1 SGHTA and CDR2 FQGNSA come from the germline V gene. Trimming took 5 bases from V and 0 from J, leaving 11 bases between them. CDR3 nucleotide sequence: TGTGCCAGCAGCACGAAAGCGAGCTCCTATAATTCACCCCTCCACTTT. Residues: CASSTKASSYNSPLHF.

The chain joins TRBV5-6 to TRBJ1-4, with no clear D. The CDR3 runs to 13 residues. Trimming stripped 1 base from V and 6 bases from J, with 7 bases between. Germline CDR1 reads SGHDT; CDR2 reads YYEEEE. The CDR3 here is CASSLYRDEKLFF. The CDR3 nucleotides are TGTGCCAGCAGCTTGTATCGGGATGAAAAACTGTTTTTT.

The CDR3 loop reads CASSAIAGQWAYEQYF. DNA for the CDR3: TGTGCCAGCAGCGCAATCGCCGGACAGTGGGCCTACGAGCAGTACTTC. The chain is built from TRBV14 and TRBJ2-7; D is perhaps TRBD1 (6 bases). The germline CDR1 and CDR2 sequences are SGHDN and FVKESK. V was trimmed by 5 bases and J by 2 bases, leaving 19 bases between them. The CDR3 covers 16 residues. The whole variable domain, filled in from reference TRBV14 and TRBJ2-7, reads EAGVTQFPSHSVIEKGQTVTLRCDPISGHDNLYWYRRVMGKEIKFLLHFVKESKQDESGMPNNRFLAERTGGTYSTLKVQPAELEDSGVYFCASSAIAGQWAYEQYFGPGTRLTVT.

This chain joins TRBV6-5 and TRBJ1-4; 7 positions match TRBD1. Germline CDR1 MNHEY, CDR2 SVGAGI. The CDR3 sequence is 15 residues long. Trimming at V came to 6 bases and at J to 3 bases, leaving 7 bases not matched to a gene. CDR3 sequence reads: CASRRRQGSNEKLFF. In DNA form, the CDR3 reads TGTGCCAGCAGACGAAGACAGGGATCTAATGAAAAACTGTTTTTT.

This chain uses TRBV7-9 with TRBJ2-7; 9 bases map to TRBD1. The germline V gene encodes CDR1 SEHNR and CDR2 FQNEAQ (reference sequence). There are 15 residues in the CDR3. V lost 5 bases to trimming and J lost 9 bases; unmatched junction nucleotides: 14. This CDR3 reads CASSGDRDRVSGQYF. The CDR3 coding sequence is TGTGCCAGCAGCGGAGACCGGGACAGGGTTTCAGGGCAGTACTTC.

This chain links TRBV13 with TRBJ2-2; 9 bases agree with TRBD2. With 8 bases clipped from V and 4 bases from J, the junction kept 20 bases outside the gene matches. Germline assignment: CDR1 PRHDT and CDR2 FYEKMQ (reference sequence). CDR3 length: 19 amino acids. CDR3 protein: CASRGAGTRGGAGTGELFF. The CDR3 DNA is TGTGCCAGCCGCGGGGCCGGGACTCGCGGGGGGGCAGGCACCGGGGAGCTGTTTTTT. Drawing the rest from reference TRBV13 and TRBJ2-2, the complete variable domain is AAGVIQSPRHLIKEKRETATLKCYPIPRHDTVYWYQQGPGQDPQFLISFYEKMQSDKGSIPDRFSAQQFSDYHSELNMSSLELGDSALYFCASRGAGTRGGAGTGELFFGEGSRLTVL.

The V gene is TRBV15, the J gene TRBJ2-3, with TRBD2 as a possible D gene (6 bases). Trimming took off 3 bases at V and 4 bases at J, with 17 bases between the two ends. Germline CDR1 is LNHNV and CDR2 is YYDKDF (reference sequence). This CDR3 spans 16 amino acids. The CDR3 coding sequence is TGTGCCACCAGCAGCCCCCCGGGAACGGGGGCAGATACGCAGTATTTT. Translation: CATSSPPGTGADTQYF.

The chain links TRBV7-9 to TRBJ1-2; possible D gene TRBD1, 6 bases. This CDR3 spans 11 amino acids. V was shortened by 5 bases and J by 8 bases, with 9 bases between the two germline ends. Germline V gene data show CDR1 as SEHNR and CDR2 as FQNEAQ (reference sequence). CDR3 amino acids: CASSQGIGYTF. The DNA for the CDR3 is TGTGCCAGCAGCCAGGGGATAGGCTACACCTTC. Filled out from reference TRBV7-9 and TRBJ1-2, the complete variable domain reads DTGVSQNPRHKITKRGQNVTFRCDPISEHNRLYWYRQTLGQGPEFLTYFQNEAQLEKSRLLSDRFSAERPKGSFSTLEIQRTEQGDSAMYLCASSQGIGYTFGSGTRLTVV.

The CDR3 reads CASSPTRGQDIEAFF. CDR3 DNA: TGTGCCAGCAGCCCGACACGCGGACAGGATATCGAAGCTTTCTTT. The rearrangement joins TRBV7-9 to TRBJ1-1, with 7 bases fitting TRBD1. CDR3 length equals 15 residues. Germline V gene data show CDR1 as SEHNR and CDR2 as FQNEAQ (reference sequence). The junction had 14 bases not matched to a gene; V was cut back by 5 bases and J by 8 bases. The full variable domain, with the rest looked up from reference TRBV7-9 and TRBJ1-1, is DTGVSQNPRHKITKRGQNVTFRCDPISEHNRLYWYRQTLGQGPEFLTYFQNEAQLEKSRLLSDRFSAERPKGSFSTLEIQRTEQGDSAMYLCASSPTRGQDIEAFFGQGTRLTVV.

V is TRBV29-1 and J is TRBJ1-4; 8 positions match TRBD1. Germline assignment: CDR1 SQVTM and CDR2 ANQGSEA. V was clipped by 0 bases and J by 0 bases; unmatched bases: 6. CDR3 length: 17 residues. The CDR3 reads CSVEEAGGPATNEKLFF. The CDR3 DNA reads as TGCAGCGTTGAAGAGGCAGGGGGCCCTGCAACTAATGAAAAACTGTTTTTT.

The chain combines TRBV30 with TRBJ1-4; D gene unclear. Germline loops: CDR1 GTSNPN, CDR2 SVGIG (reference sequence). Trimming took 5 bases from V and 12 from J, leaving 10 bases between them. The CDR3 loop spans 10 amino acids. The CDR3 DNA follows: TGTGCCTGGGCTGGGGTGCAACTGTTTTTT. This gives the protein CAWAGVQLFF.

The table lists this clone with a count of one. The genes are TRBV6-2 or TRBV6-3 and TRBJ2-3; D perhaps matches TRBD2 (6 bases). This CDR3 is built from 15 residues. The germline V and J ends were trimmed by 4 bases and 2 bases, with 13 bases remaining between them. CDR1 and CDR2 from the germline V gene are MNHEY and SVGEGT. The CDR3 here is CASSWRDSVTDTQYF. CDR3 DNA sequence: TGTGCCAGCAGTTGGCGGGACTCTGTCACAGATACGCAGTATTTT.

V is TRBV7-3 and J is TRBJ1-2, with D unclear. Germline V gene sequence: CDR1 SGHTA, CDR2 FQGTGA. This CDR3 is 13 amino acids long. Trimming took off 4 bases at V and 6 bases at J, with 12 bases between the two ends. The CDR3 DNA follows: TGTGCCAGCAGCTCCACGGGTGCAGATGGCTACACCTTC. Protein: CASSSTGADGYTF.

The gene calls are TRBV6-2 or TRBV6-3 and TRBJ1-5; D not resolved. Trimming pared 2 bases from V and 5 bases from J, leaving 19 bases between. Per the germline V gene, CDR1 is MNHEY and CDR2 is SVGEGT. CDR3 size: 17 residues. CDR3 DNA: TGTGCCAGCAGTTACCCAGGAGGGAGTGGGTCATATCAGCCCCAGCATTTT. It is translated as CASSYPGGSGSYQPQHF.

The chain employs TRBV6-4 and TRBJ2-1, with TRBD2 matching over 9 bases. CDR1 is MRHNA, CDR2 SNTAGT, per germline. The junction had 8 bases not matched to a gene; V was cut back by 3 bases and J by 8 bases. The CDR3 runs to 15 residues. CDR3 amino acids: CASSDKASGADEQFF. Here the CDR3 DNA reads TGTGCCAGCAGTGATAAGGCTAGCGGGGCGGATGAGCAGTTCTTC.